These 6 T cell receptor beta chains were sequenced from one sample in a study of cytotoxic CD8 clonotypes in ibrutinib-treated CLL. Clones were read by immunoSEQ multiplex PCR, and TCRdb kept only the in-frame ones, dropping some. Of some 85,000 clones in the sample, 70% to 80% were seen once. Specimen: PBMCs, collected after 24 months of ibrutinib treatment. The receptors stem from a human donor with chronic lymphocytic leukemia.

The chain is built from TRBV7-9 and TRBJ2-3; the match to TRBD2 covers 8 bases. The CDR3 runs to 16 residues. Losses at the gene ends were 1 base for V and 7 bases for J; bases not matched to a gene: 10. Germline CDR1 SEHNR, CDR2 FQNEAQ (reference sequence). CDR3 coding DNA: TGTGCCAGCAGCTTAGACGTAGCGGGAAAAGGGTATACGCAGTATTTT. Protein sequence: CASSLDVAGKGYTQYF.

The rearrangement links TRBV5-1 to TRBJ2-7, with 7 positions matching TRBD2. Looked up from germline, CDR1 is SGHRS and CDR2 is YFSETQ. Unmatched junction bases numbered 1, after V lost 4 bases and J lost 0 bases. The CDR3 runs to 13 residues. In nucleotides, the CDR3 is TGCGCCAGCAGCAGCGGGATCTCCTACGAGCAGTACTTC. Translating gives CASSSGISYEQYF.

This sequence joins TRBV2 and TRBJ2-1, with 7 positions matching TRBD2. CDR1 SNHLY and CDR2 FYNNEI come from the germline V gene. V trimming: 4 bases; J trimming: 11 bases; junction bases outside the gene matches: 2. There are 11 residues in the CDR3. The CDR3 DNA sequence: TGTGCCAGCAGTGGGGGACTAAAGCAGTTCTTC. It specifies CASSGGLKQFF.

The chain uses TRBV12-2 and TRBJ1-6; the table gives TRBD1 as D, unverified against the DNA. TRBV12-2 is annotated as a pseudogene. The length of the CDR3 is 17 residues. The chain's CDR3 is CASRLPQGRQGSSPLHF. Here the CDR3 DNA reads TGTGCAAGTCGCTTACCCCAGGGCCGACAGGGATCCTCACCCCTCCACTTT.

This chain joins TRBV18 and TRBJ1-4, with D unclear. Germline V gene sequence: CDR1 KGHSH, CDR2 LQKENI. Trimming took 6 bases from V and 3 from J, leaving 8 bases between them. The CDR3 loop spans 13 amino acids. CDR3 region: CASSLGSNEKLFF. The DNA for the CDR3 is TGTGCCAGCTCGCTGGGGTCTAATGAAAAACTGTTTTTT.

The J gene is TRBJ2-7, the V gene TRBV5-1; 8 positions agree with TRBD1. Germline values: CDR1 SGHRS, CDR2 YFSETQ. V trimming: 0 bases; J trimming: 7 bases; junction bases outside the gene matches: 6. This CDR3 has 14 amino acids. The CDR3 loop is CASSLGTGGWEQYF. The CDR3, as DNA: TGCGCCAGCAGCTTGGGAACAGGGGGGTGGGAGCAGTACTTC. Full variable domain (outside the CDR3, taken from reference TRBV5-1 and TRBJ2-7): KAGVTQTPRYLIKTRGQQVTLSCSPISGHRSVSWYQQTPGQGLQFLFEYFSETQRNKGNFPGRFSGRQFSNSRSEMNVSTLELGDSALYLCASSLGTGGWEQYFGPGTRLTVT.